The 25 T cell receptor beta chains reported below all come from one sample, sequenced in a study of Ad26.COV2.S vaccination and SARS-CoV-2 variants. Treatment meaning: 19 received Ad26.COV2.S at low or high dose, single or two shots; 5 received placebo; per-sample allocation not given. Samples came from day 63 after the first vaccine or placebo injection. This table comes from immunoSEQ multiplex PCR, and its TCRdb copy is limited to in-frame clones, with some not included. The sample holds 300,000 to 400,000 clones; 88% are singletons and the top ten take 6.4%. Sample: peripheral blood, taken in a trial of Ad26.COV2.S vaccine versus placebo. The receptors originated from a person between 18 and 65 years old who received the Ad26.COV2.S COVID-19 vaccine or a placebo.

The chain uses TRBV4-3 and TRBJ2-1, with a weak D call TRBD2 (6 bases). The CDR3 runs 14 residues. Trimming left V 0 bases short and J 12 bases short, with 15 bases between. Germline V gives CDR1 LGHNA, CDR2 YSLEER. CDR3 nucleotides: TGCGCCAGCAGCCAAGATCCAACCGGAGGGTGGCAGTTCTTC. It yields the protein CASSQDPTGGWQFF.

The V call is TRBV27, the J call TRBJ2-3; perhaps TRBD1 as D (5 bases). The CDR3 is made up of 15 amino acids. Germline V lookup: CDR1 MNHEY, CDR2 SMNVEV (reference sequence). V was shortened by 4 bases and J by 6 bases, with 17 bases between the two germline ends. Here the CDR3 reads CASSSIRTMKDTQYF. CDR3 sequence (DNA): TGTGCCAGCAGTTCTATTAGGACAATGAAGGATACGCAGTATTTT.

CDR3 amino acids: CATSRDWGGGSGNTIYF. The CDR3 coding sequence is TGTGCCACCAGCAGAGATTGGGGGGGCGGCTCTGGAAACACCATATATTTT. The V call is TRBV15, the J call TRBJ1-3; D perhaps matches TRBD1 (6 bases). CDR3 size: 17 residues. Trimming removed 0 bases at V and 0 bases at J, with 12 bases between. Germline values: CDR1 LNHNV, CDR2 YYDKDF (reference sequence).

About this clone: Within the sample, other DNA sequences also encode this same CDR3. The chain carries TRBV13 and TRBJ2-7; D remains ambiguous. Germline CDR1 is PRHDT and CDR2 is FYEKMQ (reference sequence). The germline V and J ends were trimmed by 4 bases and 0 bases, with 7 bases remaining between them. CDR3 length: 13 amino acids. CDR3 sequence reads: CASSSGSSYEQYF. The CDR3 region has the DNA TGTGCCAGCAGCTCTGGCAGCTCCTACGAGCAGTACTTC.

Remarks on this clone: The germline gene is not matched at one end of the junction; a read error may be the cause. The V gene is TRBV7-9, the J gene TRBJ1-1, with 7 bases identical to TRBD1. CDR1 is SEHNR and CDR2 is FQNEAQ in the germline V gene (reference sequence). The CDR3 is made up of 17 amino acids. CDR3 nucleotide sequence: TGTGCCAGCAGCCTAGCATCGGGACAGCCGGGCGGCACTGAAGCTTTCTTT. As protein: CASSLASGQPGGTEAFF. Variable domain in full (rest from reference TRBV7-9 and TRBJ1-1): DTGVSQNPRHKITKRGQNVTFRCDPISEHNRLYWYRQTLGQGPEFLTYFQNEAQLEKSRLLSDRFSAERPKGSFSTLEIQRTEQGDSAMYLCASSLASGQPGGTEAFFGQGTRLTVV.

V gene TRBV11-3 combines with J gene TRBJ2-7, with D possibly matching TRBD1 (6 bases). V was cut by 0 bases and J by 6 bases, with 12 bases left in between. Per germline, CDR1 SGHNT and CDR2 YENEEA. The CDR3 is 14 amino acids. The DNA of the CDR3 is TGTGCCAGCAGCTTAGATGCACAGGGTAGCGAGCAGTACTTC. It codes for CASSLDAQGSEQYF.

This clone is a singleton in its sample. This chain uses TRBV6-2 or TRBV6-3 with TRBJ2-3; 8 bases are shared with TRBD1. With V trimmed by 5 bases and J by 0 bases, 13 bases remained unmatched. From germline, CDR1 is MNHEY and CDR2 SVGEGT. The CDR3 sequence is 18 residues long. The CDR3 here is CASSTRDRSSTSTDTQYF. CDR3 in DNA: TGTGCCAGCAGTACGCGGGACAGGAGCTCTACTAGCACAGATACGCAGTATTTT.

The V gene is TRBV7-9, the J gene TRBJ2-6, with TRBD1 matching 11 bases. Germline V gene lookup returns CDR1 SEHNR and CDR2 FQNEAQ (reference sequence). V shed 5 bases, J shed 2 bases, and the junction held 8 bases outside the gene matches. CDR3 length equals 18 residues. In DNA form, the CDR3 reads TGTGCCAGCAGCCCGGGGACAGGGGGTCCTACTGGGGCCAACGTCCTGACTTTC. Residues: CASSPGTGGPTGANVLTF.

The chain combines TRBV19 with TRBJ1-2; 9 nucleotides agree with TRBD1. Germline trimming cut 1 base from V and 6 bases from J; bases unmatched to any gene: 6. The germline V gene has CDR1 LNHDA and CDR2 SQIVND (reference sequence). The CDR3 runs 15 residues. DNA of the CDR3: TGTGCCAGTAGTATAGGTGGACAGGGGAGAGATGGCTACACCTTC. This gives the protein CASSIGGQGRDGYTF. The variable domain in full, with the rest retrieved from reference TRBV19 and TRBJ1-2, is DGGITQSPKYLFRKEGQNVTLSCEQNLNHDAMYWYRQDPGQGLRLIYYSQIVNDFQKGDIAEGYSVSREKKESFPLTVTSAQKNPTAFYLCASSIGGQGRDGYTFGSGTRLTVV.

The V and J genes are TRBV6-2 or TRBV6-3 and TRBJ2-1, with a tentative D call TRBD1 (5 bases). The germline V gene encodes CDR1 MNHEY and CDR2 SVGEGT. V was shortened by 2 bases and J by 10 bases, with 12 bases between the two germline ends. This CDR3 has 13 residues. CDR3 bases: TGTGCCAGCAGTTACATTAGGGGATCGGAGCAGTTCTTC. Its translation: CASSYIRGSEQFF.

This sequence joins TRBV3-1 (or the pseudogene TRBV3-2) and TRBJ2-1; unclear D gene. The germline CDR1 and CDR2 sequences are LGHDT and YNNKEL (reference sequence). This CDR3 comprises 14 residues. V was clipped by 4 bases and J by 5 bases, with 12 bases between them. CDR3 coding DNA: TGTGCCAGCAGCCCATCACGCAGAAACAATGAGCAGTTCTTC. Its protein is CASSPSRRNNEQFF.

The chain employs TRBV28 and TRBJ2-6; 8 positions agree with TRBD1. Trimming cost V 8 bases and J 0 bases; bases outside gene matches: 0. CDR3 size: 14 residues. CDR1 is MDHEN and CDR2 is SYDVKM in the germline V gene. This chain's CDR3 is CASDRGSGANVLTF. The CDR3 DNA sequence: TGTGCCAGCGACAGGGGCTCTGGGGCCAACGTCCTGACTTTC. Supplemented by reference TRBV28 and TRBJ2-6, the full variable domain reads DVKVTQSSRYLVKRTGEKVFLECVQDMDHENMFWYRQDPGLGLRLIYFSYDVKMKEKGDIPEGYSVSREKKERFSLILESASTNQTSMYLCASDRGSGANVLTFGAGSRLTVL.

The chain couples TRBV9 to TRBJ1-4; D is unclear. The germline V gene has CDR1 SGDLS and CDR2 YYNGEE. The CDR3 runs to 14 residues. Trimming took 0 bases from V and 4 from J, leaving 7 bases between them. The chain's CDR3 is CASSVATGNEKLFF. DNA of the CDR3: TGTGCCAGCAGCGTAGCTACGGGTAATGAAAAACTGTTTTTT.

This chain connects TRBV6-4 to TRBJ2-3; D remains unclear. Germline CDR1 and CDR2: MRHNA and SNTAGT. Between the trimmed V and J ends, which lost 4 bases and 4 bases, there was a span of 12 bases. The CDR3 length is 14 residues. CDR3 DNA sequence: TGTGCCAGCAGTGTGGTCGGTGAAGCAGATACGCAGTATTTT. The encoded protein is CASSVVGEADTQYF.

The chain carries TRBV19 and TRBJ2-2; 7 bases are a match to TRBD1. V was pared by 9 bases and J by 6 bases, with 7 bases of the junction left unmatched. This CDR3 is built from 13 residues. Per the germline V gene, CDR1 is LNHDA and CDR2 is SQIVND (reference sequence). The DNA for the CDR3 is TGTGCCAGCTCGGGACAGCTAGCCGGGGAGCTGTTTTTT. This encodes CASSGQLAGELFF.

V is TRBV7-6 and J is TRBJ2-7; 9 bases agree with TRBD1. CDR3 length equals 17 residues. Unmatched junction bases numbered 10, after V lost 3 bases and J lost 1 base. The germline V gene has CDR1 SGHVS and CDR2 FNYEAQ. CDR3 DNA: TGTGCCAGCAGCTTGGCTACCGGGACAGGGAGATCCTACGAGCAGTACTTC. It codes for CASSLATGTGRSYEQYF.

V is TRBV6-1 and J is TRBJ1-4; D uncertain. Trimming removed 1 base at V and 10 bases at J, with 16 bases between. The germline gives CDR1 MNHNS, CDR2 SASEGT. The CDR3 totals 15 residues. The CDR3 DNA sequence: TGTGCCAGCAGTGAAGACTGGCCTAGCGGGCTAAAACTGTTTTTT. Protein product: CASSEDWPSGLKLFF.

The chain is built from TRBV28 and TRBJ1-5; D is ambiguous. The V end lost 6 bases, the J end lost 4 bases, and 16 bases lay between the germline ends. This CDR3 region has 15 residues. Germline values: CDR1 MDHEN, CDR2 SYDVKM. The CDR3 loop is CASSPGRGANQPQHF. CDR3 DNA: TGTGCCAGCAGCCCCGGCAGAGGAGCAAATCAGCCCCAGCATTTT.

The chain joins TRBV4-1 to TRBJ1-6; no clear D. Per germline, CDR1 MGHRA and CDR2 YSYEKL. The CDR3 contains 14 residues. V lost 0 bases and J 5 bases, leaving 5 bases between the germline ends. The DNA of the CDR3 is TGCGCCAGCAGCCAAGAAACGGATAATTCACCCCTCCACTTT. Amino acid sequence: CASSQETDNSPLHF.

The CDR3 reads CASSRTGTGPDEKLFF. In DNA, the CDR3 is TGCGCCAGCAGCCGAACCGGGACGGGGCCGGATGAAAAACTGTTTTTT. J is TRBJ1-4 and V is TRBV4-3, with D perhaps TRBD1 (5 bases). Germline values: CDR1 LGHNA, CDR2 YSLEER. V shed 4 bases and J shed 6 bases, with 18 bases lying between them. The CDR3 is 16 amino acids.

The CDR3 coding sequence is TGTGCCACCAGCCCCCGGGCCCTGAACACTGAAGCTTTCTTT. Translating gives CATSPRALNTEAFF. The chain is built from TRBV15 and TRBJ1-1; no reliable D call. Trimming took off 5 bases at V and 0 bases at J, with 10 bases between the two ends. This CDR3 has 14 amino acids. CDR1 is LNHNV, CDR2 YYDKDF, per germline (reference sequence).

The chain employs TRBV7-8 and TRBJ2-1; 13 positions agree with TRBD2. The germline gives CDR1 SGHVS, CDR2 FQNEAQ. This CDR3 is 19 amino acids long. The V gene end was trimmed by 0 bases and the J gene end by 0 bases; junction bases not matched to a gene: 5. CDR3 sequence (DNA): TGTGCCAGCAGCTTAGCGCGACTAGCGGGGGGCCGCTCCTACAATGAGCAGTTCTTC. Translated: CASSLARLAGGRSYNEQFF. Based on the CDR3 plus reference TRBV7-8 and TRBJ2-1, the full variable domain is GAGVSQSPRYKVAKRGQDVALRCDPISGHVSLFWYQQALGQGPEFLTYFQNEAQLDKSGLPSDRFFAERPEGSVSTLKIQRTQQEDSAVYLCASSLARLAGGRSYNEQFFGPGTRLTVL.

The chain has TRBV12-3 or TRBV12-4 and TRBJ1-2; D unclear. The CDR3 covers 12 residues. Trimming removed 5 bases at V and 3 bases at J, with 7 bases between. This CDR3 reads CASSRRDYGYTF. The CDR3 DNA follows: TGTGCCAGCAGTCGGAGGGACTATGGCTACACCTTC.

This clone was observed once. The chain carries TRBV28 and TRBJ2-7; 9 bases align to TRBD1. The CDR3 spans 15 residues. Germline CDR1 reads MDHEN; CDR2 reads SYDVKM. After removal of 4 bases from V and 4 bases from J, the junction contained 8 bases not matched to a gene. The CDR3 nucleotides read TGTGCCAGCAGTTACGCGGGACAGGGAGGGTACGAGCAGTACTTC. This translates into CASSYAGQGGYEQYF.

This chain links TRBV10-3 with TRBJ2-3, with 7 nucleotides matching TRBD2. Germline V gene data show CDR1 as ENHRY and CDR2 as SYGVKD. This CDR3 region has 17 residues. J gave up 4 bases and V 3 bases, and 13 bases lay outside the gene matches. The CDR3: CAISDRRGAGNADTQYF. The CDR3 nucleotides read TGTGCCATCAGTGACAGGAGGGGAGCGGGAAACGCAGATACGCAGTATTTT.